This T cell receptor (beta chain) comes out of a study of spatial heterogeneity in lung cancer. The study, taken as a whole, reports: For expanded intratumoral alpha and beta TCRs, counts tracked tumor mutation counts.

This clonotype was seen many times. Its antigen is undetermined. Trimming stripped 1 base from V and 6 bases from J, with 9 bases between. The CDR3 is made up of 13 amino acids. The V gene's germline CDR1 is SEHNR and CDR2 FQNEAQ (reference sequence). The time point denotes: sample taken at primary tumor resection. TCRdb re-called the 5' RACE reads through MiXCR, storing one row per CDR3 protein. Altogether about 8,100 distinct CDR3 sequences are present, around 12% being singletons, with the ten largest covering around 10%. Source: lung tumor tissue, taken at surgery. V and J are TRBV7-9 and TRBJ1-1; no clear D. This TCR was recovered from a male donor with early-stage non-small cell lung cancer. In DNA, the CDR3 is TGTGCCAGCAGCTTAGGGGAGAAGGCTGAAGCTTTCTTT. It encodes CASSLGEKAEAFF.